Below, 32 T cell receptor beta chains from the same sample are listed, as sequenced in a study of T cell changes during pregnancy in multiple sclerosis. Only in-frame clones appear in the TCRdb table, and some are missing; sequencing was by immunoSEQ multiplex PCR. The top ten hold under 0.5% of the sample, which has roughly 40,000 clones, about 90% seen once. The sequencing here drew on CD4+ T cells from peripheral blood mononuclear cells, taken in the second trimester of pregnancy. The receptors were gathered from a female donor in good health, enrolled as a control in a pregnancy study.

This chain links TRBV7-2 with TRBJ1-1, with D possibly matching TRBD1 (6 bases). The ends were cut back, 1 base at V and 5 bases at J, with 8 bases in the middle. The germline gives CDR1 SGHTA, CDR2 FQGNSA. The CDR3 runs to 13 residues. The CDR3 protein is CASSLDRETEAFF. As DNA, the CDR3 is TGTGCCAGCAGCTTAGACAGGGAAACTGAAGCTTTCTTT.

The gene calls are TRBV6-6 and TRBJ2-7, with 8 bases fitting TRBD2. The germline gives CDR1 MNHNY, CDR2 SVGAGI (reference sequence). This CDR3 has 16 residues. Trimming cost V 6 bases and J 5 bases; bases outside gene matches: 15. CDR3 DNA: TGTGCCAGCAGAACCCCTGGGACTAGGGTAACCCACGAGCAGTACTTC. Translation gives CASRTPGTRVTHEQYF.

This clone occurred once. The chain has TRBV5-4 and TRBJ2-4; D remains unclear. The V end lost 0 bases, the J end lost 6 bases, and 7 bases lay between the germline ends. Germline V gene sequence: CDR1 SGHNT, CDR2 YYREEE (reference sequence). The CDR3 length is 13 residues. The CDR3 sequence is CASSLENRNIQYF. The DNA of the CDR3 is TGTGCCAGCAGCTTGGAAAACAGAAACATTCAGTACTTC. The complete variable domain, with remaining parts taken from reference TRBV5-4 and TRBJ2-4, reads ETGVTQSPTHLIKTRGQQVTLRCSSQSGHNTVSWYQQALGQGPQFIFQYYREEENGRGNFPPRFSGLQFPNYSSELNVNALELDDSALYLCASSLENRNIQYFGAGTRLSVL.

V and J are TRBV11-3 and TRBJ1-1; possible D gene TRBD1, 6 bases. CDR3 length: 13 residues. The V and J ends lost 3 bases and 3 bases respectively, with 8 bases between them. The germline V gene has CDR1 SGHNT and CDR2 YENEEA. The CDR3 reads CASSFSGDTEAFF. The CDR3 bases are TGTGCCAGCAGCTTTTCAGGGGACACTGAAGCTTTCTTT.

The rearrangement links TRBV6-5 to TRBJ1-2; D is unresolved. The CDR3 contains 14 residues. Germline CDR1 MNHEY, CDR2 SVGAGI. The V gene lost 2 bases and the J gene lost 8 bases, with 15 bases spanning the gap. CDR3 amino acids: CASSYERKREGYTF. For the CDR3, the DNA is TGTGCCAGCAGTTACGAAAGAAAGAGGGAAGGCTACACCTTC.

The CDR3 reads CAISEREYTGELFF. DNA for the CDR3: TGTGCCATCAGTGAGCGGGAATACACCGGGGAGCTGTTTTTT. The chain has TRBV10-3 and TRBJ2-2; TRBD2 might be the D (5 bases). CDR1 ENHRY and CDR2 SYGVKD come from the germline V gene. The CDR3 runs 14 residues. V lost 2 bases to trimming and J lost 3 bases, with 7 bases between them.

The gene calls are TRBV2 and TRBJ2-3; maybe TRBD2 (5 bases). V was trimmed by 7 bases and J by 9 bases, leaving 11 bases between them. The CDR3 has 11 amino acids. In germline, CDR1 is SNHLY, CDR2 FYNNEI. The CDR3 bases are TGTGCCAGCAAAAGCACGGGGACGCAGTATTTT. It specifies CASKSTGTQYF.

V usage is TRBV18 and J usage is TRBJ2-5, with 13 positions matching TRBD2. The J segment lost 5 bases and the V segment lost 4 bases, leaving 4 bases of the junction unmatched. Per germline, CDR1 KGHSH and CDR2 LQKENI. The CDR3 is made up of 15 amino acids. For the CDR3, the DNA is TGTGCCAGCTCACGGACTAGCGGGAGTCAGGAGACCCAGTACTTC. The encoded protein is CASSRTSGSQETQYF. Full variable domain (missing parts from reference TRBV18 and TRBJ2-5): NAGVMQNPRHLVRRRGQEARLRCSPMKGHSHVYWYRQLPEEGLKFMVYLQKENIIDESGMPKERFSAEFPKEGPSILRIQQVVRGDSAAYFCASSRTSGSQETQYFGPGTRLLVL.

In nucleotides, the CDR3 is TGTGCCAGCAGTGCGCAAGCGGGGGGTCCTACCGGGGAGCTGTTTTTT. It translates to CASSAQAGGPTGELFF. This chain connects TRBV2 to TRBJ2-2; 9 bases agree with TRBD2. CDR3 length: 16 amino acids. CDR1 SNHLY and CDR2 FYNNEI come from the germline V gene. V dropped 4 bases and J dropped 5; count of bases not matched to a gene: 8.

The chain links TRBV29-1 to TRBJ2-1, with 11 positions matching TRBD2. V dropped 2 bases and J dropped 4; count of bases not matched to a gene: 4. Germline V gene data show CDR1 as SQVTM and CDR2 as ANQGSEA. This CDR3 comprises 15 residues. DNA of the CDR3: TGCAGCGTTGAAACTAGCGGGAGTGGGTACAATGAGCAGTTCTTC. Its protein product is CSVETSGSGYNEQFF.

This clone has a single count. The V and J genes are TRBV5-6 and TRBJ2-5; D gene uncertain. The DNA end favors TRBJ2-7, so the J call may be wrong. This CDR3 has 15 residues. Germline V lookup: CDR1 SGHDT, CDR2 YYEEEE. The CDR3 protein is CASSSGFYNSYEQYF. Here the CDR3 DNA reads TGTGCCAGCAGCTCCGGGTTCTACAACTCCTACGAGCAGTACTTC.

V gene TRBV2 combines with J gene TRBJ1-5; the match to TRBD1 covers 8 bases. V lost 6 bases and J lost 6; bases outside the gene matches: 13. The CDR3 loop spans 16 amino acids. Per germline, CDR1 SNHLY and CDR2 FYNNEI. Here the CDR3 DNA reads TGTGCCAGCAGCCGGAGACAGGGGAGGTCCTCTCAGCCCCAGCATTTT. Its protein is CASSRRQGRSSQPQHF.

CDR3 loop: CAWELSETQYF. The CDR3 DNA sequence: TGTGCCTGGGAGTTGTCCGAGACCCAGTACTTC. The genes are TRBV30 and TRBJ2-5, with D uncertain. Germline values: CDR1 GTSNPN, CDR2 SVGIG (reference sequence). CDR3 length: 11 residues. V shed 5 bases and J shed 5 bases, with 9 bases lying between them.

The rearrangement joins TRBV29-1 to TRBJ1-1, with D tentatively TRBD1 (5 bases). V lost 7 bases and J lost 5, with 14 bases in between. Germline V gene data show CDR1 as SQVTM and CDR2 as ANQGSEA. The CDR3 has 12 residues. CDR3 DNA sequence: TGCAGCGCCGGAGGGGTTCGGACTGAAGCTTTCTTT. Protein sequence: CSAGGVRTEAFF.

The genes are TRBV20-1 and TRBJ2-1; possible D gene TRBD2, 5 bases. This CDR3 region has 11 residues. Trimming removed 7 bases from V and 5 bases from J, with 9 bases in between. Germline CDR1 reads DFQATT; CDR2 reads SNEGSKA (reference sequence). The CDR3 here is CSVTGNNEQFF. The CDR3 DNA sequence: TGCAGTGTAACGGGGAACAATGAGCAGTTCTTC.

V usage is TRBV27 and J usage is TRBJ2-7; D perhaps matches TRBD2 (6 bases). Trimming took off 0 bases at V and 0 bases at J, with 6 bases between the two ends. The CDR3 is made up of 14 amino acids. From germline, CDR1 is MNHEY and CDR2 SMNVEV (reference sequence). CDR3 amino acids: CASSLSGSSYEQYF. The CDR3 DNA reads as TGTGCCAGCAGTTTATCCGGGAGCTCCTACGAGCAGTACTTC.

This chain connects TRBV18 to TRBJ2-7; D possibly corresponds to TRBD1 (6 bases). Per germline, CDR1 KGHSH and CDR2 LQKENI. V was cut by 3 bases and J by 3 bases, with 15 bases left in between. The CDR3 consists of 15 residues. CDR3 protein: CASSPAPRTDYEQYF. For the CDR3, the DNA is TGTGCCAGCTCACCTGCCCCCCGGACAGACTACGAGCAGTACTTC.

V usage is TRBV25-1 and J usage is TRBJ2-6, with TRBD1 matching 10 bases. V gave up 0 bases and J gave up 5 bases; unmatched junction bases: 7. The CDR3 has 18 residues. Germline CDR1 and CDR2: MGHDK and SYGVNS. DNA of the CDR3: TGTGCCAGCAGTGAATATAGTGGGACAGGGGATTGGGCCAACGTCCTGACTTTC. Translated, it gives CASSEYSGTGDWANVLTF. Based on the CDR3 plus reference TRBV25-1 and TRBJ2-6, the full variable domain is EADIYQTPRYLVIGTGKKITLECSQTMGHDKMYWYQQDPGMELHLIHYSYGVNSTEKGDLSSESTVSRIRTEHFPLTLESARPSHTSQYLCASSEYSGTGDWANVLTFGAGSRLTVL.

This chain connects TRBV6-1 to TRBJ2-2; D is possibly TRBD2 (6 bases). Per the germline V gene, CDR1 is MNHNS and CDR2 is SASEGT. This CDR3 is 16 amino acids long. V lost 4 bases to trimming and J lost 4 bases, with 16 bases between them. The CDR3: CASSGRARRGTGELFF. CDR3 in DNA: TGTGCCAGCAGTGGGCGGGCGAGGCGGGGCACCGGGGAGCTGTTTTTT.

In its sample, this clone was seen once. V and J are TRBV2 and TRBJ2-5; D is perhaps TRBD2 (5 bases). With 4 bases removed from V and 5 bases from J, the gap between germline ends came to 8 bases. Germline loops: CDR1 SNHLY, CDR2 FYNNEI. The CDR3 sequence is 12 residues long. CDR3 amino acids: CASSVKRETQYF. The CDR3 DNA is TGTGCCAGCAGTGTTAAGCGGGAGACCCAGTACTTC.

The chain joins TRBV11-2 to TRBJ1-3, with D possibly matching TRBD1 (6 bases). Germline CDR1 is SGHAT and CDR2 is FQNNGV. V lost 4 bases and J 1 base, leaving 17 bases between the germline ends. The CDR3 spans 17 residues. The CDR3 bases are TGTGCCAGCAGCTCAATTGCCCGGACAGAGTCTGGAAACACCATATATTTT. This encodes CASSSIARTESGNTIYF.

This chain links TRBV4-3 with TRBJ2-3; D call uncertain. The length of the CDR3 is 12 residues. The germline CDR1 and CDR2 sequences are LGHNA and YSLEER. Trimming removed 4 bases from V and 6 bases from J, with 8 bases in between. This CDR3 reads CASSRGEDTQYF. The CDR3 region has the DNA TGCGCCAGCAGCCGAGGCGAGGATACGCAGTATTTT.

The gene calls are TRBV5-1 and TRBJ2-3, with TRBD1 identical over 8 bases. V lost 3 bases to trimming and J lost 6 bases; unmatched junction nucleotides: 9. Germline CDR1 reads SGHRS; CDR2 reads YFSETQ. The CDR3 is made up of 15 amino acids. CDR3 DNA: TGCGCCAGCAGCTACAGGGGGTCAGGGTCGGATACGCAGTATTTT. Translating gives CASSYRGSGSDTQYF.

V gene TRBV19 combines with J gene TRBJ2-6, with D possibly matching TRBD2 (5 bases). The germline V and J ends were trimmed by 3 bases and 12 bases, with 12 bases remaining between them. The CDR3 is made up of 13 amino acids. CDR1 LNHDA and CDR2 SQIVND come from the germline V gene (reference sequence). CDR3 amino acids: CASSMRLEGVLTF. The CDR3 DNA sequence: TGTGCCAGTAGTATGCGCCTTGAGGGCGTCCTGACTTTC.

The V and J genes are TRBV28 and TRBJ2-7; TRBD1 agrees at 9 bases. V lost 4 bases, J lost 4 bases, and 5 bases stayed unmatched. Germline CDR1 is MDHEN and CDR2 is SYDVKM. The CDR3 spans 14 residues. The CDR3 loop is CASSWTGAAYEQYF. The CDR3 region has the DNA TGTGCCAGCAGTTGGACAGGGGCGGCTTACGAGCAGTACTTC.

CDR3: CASSTTGAANEKLFF. The CDR3 region has the DNA TGTGCCAGCAGTACCACAGGGGCTGCTAATGAAAAACTGTTTTTT. The chain couples TRBV28 to TRBJ1-4, with 7 bases aligning to TRBD1. CDR3 length equals 15 residues. Germline CDR1 is MDHEN and CDR2 is SYDVKM. V dropped 5 bases and J dropped 3; count of bases not matched to a gene: 6.

The rearrangement uses TRBV20-1 and TRBJ2-3; D is ambiguous. The germline V gene has CDR1 DFQATT and CDR2 SNEGSKA (reference sequence). V was pared by 6 bases and J by 6 bases, with 10 bases between. The CDR3 contains 11 residues. CDR3 residues: CSATLGDTQYF. CDR3 DNA sequence: TGCAGTGCCACCCTCGGGGATACGCAGTATTTT.

J is TRBJ1-5 and V is TRBV7-9, with a tentative D call TRBD1 (6 bases). Germline V gene sequence: CDR1 SEHNR, CDR2 FQNEAQ (reference sequence). The CDR3 extends over 15 amino acids. V was pared by 5 bases and J by 7 bases, with 18 bases between. The CDR3 sequence: CASSPGHLNPQPQHF. The CDR3 DNA reads as TGTGCCAGCAGCCCGGGACACCTGAACCCCCAGCCCCAGCATTTT.

The J gene is TRBJ2-3, the V gene TRBV19, with D perhaps TRBD2 (5 bases). CDR3 length equals 13 residues. V was cut by 7 bases and J by 1 base, with 9 bases left in between. Germline V gene data show CDR1 as LNHDA and CDR2 as SQIVND (reference sequence). The CDR3 sequence is CASTVGGTDTQYF. The DNA for the CDR3 is TGTGCCAGTACCGTCGGGGGCACAGATACGCAGTATTTT.

This sequence joins TRBV11-3 and TRBJ2-2; TRBD1 matches at 8 bases. Trimming at V came to 5 bases and at J to 6 bases, leaving 5 bases not matched to a gene. The CDR3 loop spans 14 amino acids. Germline V gene data show CDR1 as SGHNT and CDR2 as YENEEA. CDR3 nucleotides: TGTGCCAGCAGCCATGGGACAGGAGCCGGGGAGCTGTTTTTT. It encodes CASSHGTGAGELFF.

This clone appeared a single time. The chain carries TRBV14 and TRBJ2-3, with 11 positions matching TRBD2. V shed 4 bases, J shed 8 bases, and the junction held 5 bases outside the gene matches. In germline, CDR1 is SGHDN, CDR2 FVKESK. The CDR3 covers 14 residues. This chain's CDR3 is CASSRTSGGGTQYF. The CDR3 DNA sequence: TGTGCCAGCAGCCGAACTAGCGGGGGTGGTACGCAGTATTTT.

The chain couples TRBV7-2 to TRBJ2-1; 9 bases agree with TRBD2. Germline V CDR1 and CDR2: SGHTA, FQGNSA. Losses at the gene ends were 4 bases for V and 1 base for J; bases not matched to a gene: 8. This CDR3 contains 17 residues. DNA for the CDR3: TGTGCCAGCAGCTCAGGGTGGGCGGGAGGGTCCTACAATGAGCAGTTCTTC. Translation: CASSSGWAGGSYNEQFF. Supplemented by reference TRBV7-2 and TRBJ2-1, the full variable domain reads GAGVSQSPSNKVTEKGKDVELRCDPISGHTALYWYRQSLGQGLEFLIYFQGNSAPDKSGLPSDRFSAERTGGSVSTLTIQRTQQEDSAVYLCASSSGWAGGSYNEQFFGPGTRLTVL.